This T cell receptor (beta chain) was sequenced during a study of early T cells in non-severe SARS-CoV-2 infection. Study summary: The chains were unpaired, and the sequenced material was bulk RNA from unsorted whole blood.

Individual cDNA molecules carried attached unique molecular identifiers. TCRdb ran MiXCR on the 5' RACE reads and lists one entry per CDR3 protein. The sample records about 49,000 distinct CDR3 sequences, around 12% being singletons. The CDR3 is made up of 14 amino acids. Germline CDR1 SQVTM, CDR2 ANQGSEA. Germline trimming cut 1 base from V and 3 bases from J; bases unmatched to any gene: 5. This clonotype is medium-sized (0.01 to 0.1%) within its sample. The chain combines TRBV29-1 with TRBJ2-7, with 8 bases matching TRBD1. The TCR was taken from an adult who was a healthcare worker with PCR-confirmed SARS-CoV-2 infection or an uninfected control (not recorded which). The material sequenced was whole blood, taken at baseline. The CDR3 sequence: CSVEVGDRGYEQYF. Written as DNA, the CDR3 is TGCAGCGTTGAAGTTGGTGACAGGGGCTACGAGCAGTACTTC.